Each of the 17 T cell receptor beta chains below was sequenced from the same sample in a study of Graves' ophthalmopathy and Graves' hyperthyroidism. Scientists amplified the TCR beta CDR3 regions from RNA transcripts. Following a first-round RT-PCR that used HTBI primers, a second-round multiplex PCR was carried out. From the multiplex PCR reads, TCRdb called clonotypes with MiXCR, one entry per CDR3 protein. The repertoire has fewer than 400,000 distinct CDR3 sequences, roughly 18% of them found once; the top ten carry 1.6%. The specimen was peripheral blood. The receptors derive from a woman under 30 with Graves' ophthalmopathy.

Many counts were recorded for this clonotype. This sequence joins TRBV9 and TRBJ1-2, with 9 nucleotides matching TRBD1. In germline, CDR1 is SGDLS, CDR2 YYNGEE. The CDR3 runs 19 residues. V dropped 3 bases and J dropped 1; count of bases not matched to a gene: 16. This CDR3 is CASSGYDTPGQGLNYGYTF. CDR3 sequence (DNA): TGTGCCAGCAGCGGATATGATACACCGGGACAGGGACTTAACTATGGCTACACCTTC.

This clonotype came up many times. The V and J genes are TRBV4-1 and TRBJ2-1; D is possibly TRBD1 or TRBD2 (5 bases each). Looked up from germline, CDR1 is MGHRA and CDR2 is YSYEKL. The CDR3 consists of 13 residues. The V and J ends lost 1 base and 6 bases respectively, with 7 bases between them. The CDR3 region has the DNA TGCGCCAGCAGCCAAGTTGGGGGCAATGAGCAGTTCTTC. Amino acids: CASSQVGGNEQFF.

This clonotype was picked up many times. The rearrangement uses TRBV12-3 or TRBV12-4 and TRBJ2-7; possibly TRBD2 for D (6 bases). V lost 6 bases, J lost 2 bases, and 14 bases lay in between. This CDR3 comprises 14 residues. DNA for the CDR3: TGTGCCAGCAGCTTATCGCGGGATACCTACGAGCAGTACTTC. Amino acids: CASSLSRDTYEQYF.

This clonotype has a count of ten or more. The chain combines TRBV11-3 with TRBJ1-1, with D tentatively TRBD1 (5 bases). V lost 1 base, J lost 0 bases, and 15 bases lay in between. The germline V gene encodes CDR1 SGHNT and CDR2 YENEEA. The CDR3 sequence is 17 residues long. The CDR3 spells CASSLVGRVGMNTEAFF. In DNA, the CDR3 is TGTGCCAGCAGCTTAGTGGGACGAGTAGGGATGAACACTGAAGCTTTCTTT.

This clonotype was seen ten or more times. The chain recombines TRBV11-2 with TRBJ2-7; 7 bases fit TRBD2. The CDR3 loop spans 16 amino acids. J gave up 6 bases and V 2 bases, and 13 bases lay outside the gene matches. CDR1 is SGHAT, CDR2 FQNNGV, per germline. CDR3 sequence: CASSLSGGAGRGEQYF. Here the CDR3 DNA reads TGTGCCAGCAGCTTAAGTGGCGGGGCAGGGAGGGGCGAGCAGTACTTC.

This clonotype was detected ten times or more. The genes are TRBV6-1 and TRBJ1-1, with 11 bases aligning to TRBD1. Germline CDR1 is MNHNS and CDR2 is SASEGT. V shed 7 bases and J 0 bases; nucleotides not matched to a gene: 7. CDR3 length equals 16 residues. CDR3 in amino acids: CASNQDRGPLNTEAFF. The DNA for the CDR3 is TGTGCCAGCAACCAGGACAGGGGGCCCCTGAACACTGAAGCTTTCTTT.

This clonotype was recorded many times. J is TRBJ2-5 and V is TRBV20-1, with D possibly being TRBD1 or TRBD2 (8 bases each). Deletions cut 5 bases from V and 5 bases from J, with 15 bases between. This CDR3 spans 13 amino acids. Germline CDR1 is DFQATT and CDR2 is SNEGSKA (reference sequence). DNA for the CDR3: TGCAGTGCTGGACAGGGCGGGGGGGAGACCCAGTACTTC. Translating gives CSAGQGGGETQYF.

At least ten counts were recorded for this clonotype. Here the CDR3 reads CASSNDRGDEQYF. In DNA, the CDR3 is TGTGCCAGCAGCAACGACAGGGGGGACGAGCAGTACTTC. This chain links TRBV7-2 with TRBJ2-7; 9 bases match TRBD1. The junction had 4 bases not matched to a gene; V was cut back by 5 bases and J by 5 bases. The germline V gene encodes CDR1 SGHTA and CDR2 FQGNSA. This CDR3 has 13 residues. Supplemented by reference TRBV7-2 and TRBJ2-7, the full variable domain reads GAGVSQSPSNKVTEKGKDVELRCDPISGHTALYWYRQSLGQGLEFLIYFQGNSAPDKSGLPSDRFSAERTGGSVSTLTIQRTQQEDSAVYLCASSNDRGDEQYFGPGTRLTVT.

This clonotype was seen at least ten times. The V and J genes are TRBV20-1 and TRBJ1-1, with TRBD1 as a possible D gene (6 bases). CDR3 length: 14 amino acids. The germline V and J ends were trimmed by 4 bases and 6 bases, with 18 bases remaining between them. The germline V gene encodes CDR1 DFQATT and CDR2 SNEGSKA (reference sequence). CDR3 loop: CSATPVAGASEAFF. In DNA form, the CDR3 reads TGCAGTGCTACCCCCGTCGCAGGGGCCTCTGAAGCTTTCTTT.

This clonotype appeared many times. V and J are TRBV19 and TRBJ1-5; 9 bases are a match to TRBD1. The CDR3 consists of 18 residues. CDR1 is LNHDA, CDR2 SQIVND, per germline (reference sequence). The V and J ends lost 3 bases and 7 bases, in that order; junction bases with no gene match: 16. CDR3 sequence: CASSMEVWKGQGGQPQHF. The CDR3 region has the DNA TGTGCCAGTAGTATGGAGGTGTGGAAGGGACAGGGCGGGCAGCCCCAGCATTTT. The variable domain in full, with the rest retrieved from reference TRBV19 and TRBJ1-5, is DGGITQSPKYLFRKEGQNVTLSCEQNLNHDAMYWYRQDPGQGLRLIYYSQIVNDFQKGDIAEGYSVSREKKESFPLTVTSAQKNPTAFYLCASSMEVWKGQGGQPQHFGDGTRLSIL.

This clonotype was seen repeatedly, ten times or more. The chain links TRBV5-1 to TRBJ2-7; D remains unclear. Per the germline V gene, CDR1 is SGHRS and CDR2 is YFSETQ. The CDR3 has 15 amino acids. Trimming pared 0 bases from V and 5 bases from J, leaving 15 bases between. CDR3 sequence reads: CASSLELAQYDEQYF. The CDR3, as DNA: TGCGCCAGCAGCTTGGAGTTGGCCCAGTACGACGAGCAGTACTTC.

This clonotype was detected many times. V gene TRBV28 combines with J gene TRBJ1-5, with D perhaps matching TRBD1 (6 bases). This CDR3 has 14 amino acids. Trimming removed 7 bases at V and 4 bases at J, with 14 bases between. Germline CDR1 reads MDHEN; CDR2 reads SYDVKM. CDR3 DNA sequence: TGTGCCAGCACGCCGGGAGGGGGGAATCAGCCCCAGCATTTT. Translated, it gives CASTPGGGNQPQHF.

V gene TRBV6-1 combines with J gene TRBJ2-5; D is unclear. V lost 10 bases, J lost 7 bases, and 19 bases lay in between. Germline V gene lookup returns CDR1 MNHNS and CDR2 SASEGT. This CDR3 spans 13 amino acids. The CDR3, as DNA: TGTGCCATCCTCTCCTCGGCCGCAAGGACCCAGTACTTC. It is translated as CAILSSAARTQYF.

This clonotype has ten or more counts. The chain combines TRBV6-5 with TRBJ2-4; TRBD2 matches 7 bases. J lost 6 bases, V lost 2 bases, and 10 bases had no gene match. Per germline, CDR1 MNHEY and CDR2 SVGAGI. The CDR3 consists of 16 residues. The CDR3 DNA sequence: TGTGCCAGCAGTTACGGGTTCGCGGGAGCGAGAAACATTCAGTACTTC. This encodes CASSYGFAGARNIQYF.

At least ten counts were recorded for this clonotype. V usage is TRBV20-1 and J usage is TRBJ1-1, with a weak D call TRBD1 (5 bases). CDR1 is DFQATT, CDR2 SNEGSKA, per germline (reference sequence). The CDR3 is 20 residues long. V lost 3 bases and J 7 bases, leaving 36 bases between the germline ends. The CDR3 region is CSARATLRQFSPLITVEAFF. For the CDR3, the DNA is TGCAGTGCTAGGGCCACCCTACGACAGTTTTCCCCCCTAATTACGGTTGAAGCTTTCTTT.

The genes are TRBV28 and TRBJ1-2; D unresolved. The ends were cut back, 5 bases at V and 5 bases at J, with 21 bases in the middle. Germline V CDR1 and CDR2: MDHEN, SYDVKM. The CDR3 has 16 residues. The CDR3, as DNA: TGTGCCAGCAGTACAGACTACTTAGACCGGCTATATGGCTACACCTTC. Protein product: CASSTDYLDRLYGYTF.

This clonotype was recorded many times. This sequence joins TRBV20-1 and TRBJ2-5; D is uncertain. The germline gives CDR1 DFQATT, CDR2 SNEGSKA (reference sequence). Trimming pared 0 bases from V and 4 bases from J, leaving 9 bases between. This CDR3 contains 13 residues. The CDR3 region has the DNA TGCAGTGCTAGAGACTACCTTGGAGAGACCCAGTACTTC. This codes for CSARDYLGETQYF.